One sample yielded the 11 T cell receptor beta chains listed below, sequenced in a study of beta chain features in type 1 diabetes. Isolated RNA was reverse transcribed in full, so expressed TCRB transcripts were sequenced. Data came from immunoSEQ multiplex PCR; TCRdb stores just in-frame clones and leaves some out. The sample shows just over 450,000 clones, approximately 28% of them seen only once. The sample consisted of naive CD4+ T cells from blood. These receptors all come from a man aged 18 to 30 in good health.

This clone occurred a few times. V and J are TRBV5-1 and TRBJ2-3; D ambiguous. V lost 6 bases and J lost 4, with 15 bases in between. The CDR3 contains 14 residues. Per germline, CDR1 SGHRS and CDR2 YFSETQ. In nucleotides, the CDR3 is TGCGCCAGCAACTCCCCAGGTGGCGCAGATACGCAGTATTTT. This encodes CASNSPGGADTQYF.

The table lists this clone with a few counts. CDR3: CASSVGDGGLYEQYF. In DNA form, the CDR3 reads TGTGCCAGCAGCGTAGGGGATGGGGGACTCTACGAGCAGTACTTC. The chain has TRBV9 and TRBJ2-7, with a tentative D call TRBD2 (6 bases). Trimming took off 0 bases at V and 3 bases at J, with 13 bases between the two ends. Per the germline V gene, CDR1 is SGDLS and CDR2 is YYNGEE. The CDR3 consists of 15 residues.

The genes are TRBV9 and TRBJ2-1; the D is unclear. Trimming cost V 5 bases and J 7 bases, with 16 bases left between them. This CDR3 is built from 14 residues. Germline lookup yields CDR1 SGDLS and CDR2 YYNGEE. The CDR3 DNA is TGTGCCAGCAGTGGCGTTACCTTAGGAAATGAGCAGTTCTTC. This sequence encodes CASSGVTLGNEQFF.

A remark on this clone: Other nucleotide sequences in the sample specify the same CDR3. The chain carries TRBV30 and TRBJ2-7; no clear D gene. The V end was cut by 1 base, the J end by 1 base, with 5 bases between. This CDR3 comprises 12 residues. Per germline, CDR1 GTSNPN and CDR2 SVGIG (reference sequence). The CDR3 sequence: CAWSGGSYEQYF. In DNA form, the CDR3 reads TGTGCCTGGAGTGGAGGATCCTACGAGCAGTACTTC.

This clone was picked up a small number of times. Other DNA sequences in the sample encode the same CDR3. J is TRBJ2-7 and V is TRBV7-2; no firm D call. The CDR3 has 13 amino acids. Between the trimmed V and J ends, which lost 1 base and 4 bases, there was a span of 8 bases. From germline, CDR1 is SGHTA and CDR2 FQGNSA. Here the CDR3 reads CASSLEVGYEQYF. The DNA of the CDR3 is TGTGCCAGCAGCTTAGAGGTCGGGTACGAGCAGTACTTC.

This chain connects TRBV28 to TRBJ2-1; 8 bases align to TRBD2. After removal of 6 bases from V and 4 bases from J, the junction contained 8 bases not matched to a gene. CDR1 MDHEN and CDR2 SYDVKM come from the germline V gene. The length of the CDR3 is 15 residues. DNA for the CDR3: TGTGCCAGCAGACCCCCGGGAGGGCCTTACAATGAGCAGTTCTTC. This gives the protein CASRPPGGPYNEQFF.

This clone appeared a few times. The J gene is TRBJ2-5, the V gene TRBV7-2; 10 positions match TRBD2. CDR3 length equals 17 residues. Germline V gene data show CDR1 as SGHTA and CDR2 as FQGNSA. Unmatched junction bases numbered 11, after V lost 5 bases and J lost 2 bases. The CDR3 loop reads CASSVGLVAGGQETQYF. For the CDR3, the DNA is TGTGCCAGCAGCGTGGGACTAGTAGCGGGAGGACAAGAGACCCAGTACTTC. The full variable domain, rest sourced from reference TRBV7-2 and TRBJ2-5, is GAGVSQSPSNKVTEKGKDVELRCDPISGHTALYWYRQSLGQGLEFLIYFQGNSAPDKSGLPSDRFSAERTGGSVSTLTIQRTQQEDSAVYLCASSVGLVAGGQETQYFGPGTRLLVL.

This clone was counted only a few times. The chain uses TRBV7-2 and TRBJ2-1, with 8 bases fitting TRBD1. This CDR3 has 15 amino acids. V gave up 4 bases and J gave up 3 bases; unmatched junction bases: 5. Germline CDR1 is SGHTA and CDR2 is FQGNSA. The CDR3 region is CASSSRDRSYNEQFF. CDR3 nucleotides: TGTGCCAGCAGCTCGCGGGACAGGAGCTACAATGAGCAGTTCTTC.

The J gene is TRBJ1-4, the V gene TRBV7-8; D remains ambiguous. Germline-derived CDR1 and CDR2 are SGHVS and FQNEAQ. The V end lost 0 bases, the J end lost 5 bases, and 7 bases lay between the germline ends. The CDR3 runs to 14 residues. The CDR3 sequence is CASSLAPSNEKLFF. CDR3 DNA sequence: TGTGCCAGCAGCTTAGCGCCCAGCAATGAAAAACTGTTTTTT.

The chain's CDR3 is CASGPDPNEQYF. CDR3 in DNA: TGTGCTAGTGGACCGGACCCGAACGAGCAGTACTTC. This chain links TRBV12-5 with TRBJ2-7; unclear D gene. V was cut by 6 bases and J by 5 bases, with 11 bases left in between. Germline V gene data show CDR1 as LGHNT and CDR2 as FRNRAP. The length of the CDR3 is 12 residues.

The gene calls are TRBV9 and TRBJ1-2, with 8 bases that match TRBD1. This CDR3 spans 15 amino acids. J was trimmed by 4 bases and V by 3 bases; bases with no gene match: 8. The germline V gene has CDR1 SGDLS and CDR2 YYNGEE. For the CDR3, the DNA is TGTGCCAGCAGCGGCAGCAGGGGGCGAGGCTATGGCTACACCTTC. Translation gives CASSGSRGRGYGYTF.